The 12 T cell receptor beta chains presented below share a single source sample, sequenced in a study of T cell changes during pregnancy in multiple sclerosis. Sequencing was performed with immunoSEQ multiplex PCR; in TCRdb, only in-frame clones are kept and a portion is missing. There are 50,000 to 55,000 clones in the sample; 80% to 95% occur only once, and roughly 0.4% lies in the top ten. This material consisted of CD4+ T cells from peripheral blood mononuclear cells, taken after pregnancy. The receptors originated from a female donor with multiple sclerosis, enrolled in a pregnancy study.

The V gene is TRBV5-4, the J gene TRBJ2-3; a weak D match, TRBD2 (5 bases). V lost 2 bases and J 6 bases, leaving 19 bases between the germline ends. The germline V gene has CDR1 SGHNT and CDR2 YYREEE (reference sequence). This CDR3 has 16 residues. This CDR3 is CASSLGPSEGLDTQYF. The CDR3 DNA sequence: TGTGCCAGCAGCTTAGGGCCTAGTGAGGGATTGGATACGCAGTATTTT.

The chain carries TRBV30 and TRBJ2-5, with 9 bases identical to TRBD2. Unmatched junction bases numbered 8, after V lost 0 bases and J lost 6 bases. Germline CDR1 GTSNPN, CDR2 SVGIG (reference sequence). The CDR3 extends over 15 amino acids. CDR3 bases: TGTGCCTGGAGTGTGATTAGCGGGAGCTTAAAGACCCAGTACTTC. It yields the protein CAWSVISGSLKTQYF.

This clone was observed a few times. The CDR3 spells CASSLDIGETRYTF. The DNA of the CDR3 is TGCGCCAGCAGCTTGGATATCGGGGAGACGCGCTACACCTTC. The chain has TRBV5-1 and TRBJ1-2; D call uncertain. The V gene's germline CDR1 is SGHRS and CDR2 YFSETQ. The V and J ends lost 0 bases and 9 bases respectively, with 15 bases between them. The CDR3 loop spans 14 amino acids.

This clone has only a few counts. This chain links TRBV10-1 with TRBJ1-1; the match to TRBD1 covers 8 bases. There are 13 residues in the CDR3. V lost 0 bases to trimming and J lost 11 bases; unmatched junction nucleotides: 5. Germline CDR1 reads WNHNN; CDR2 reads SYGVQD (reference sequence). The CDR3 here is CASSESMTGEAFF. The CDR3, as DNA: TGCGCCAGCAGTGAGTCTATGACAGGGGAGGCTTTCTTT.

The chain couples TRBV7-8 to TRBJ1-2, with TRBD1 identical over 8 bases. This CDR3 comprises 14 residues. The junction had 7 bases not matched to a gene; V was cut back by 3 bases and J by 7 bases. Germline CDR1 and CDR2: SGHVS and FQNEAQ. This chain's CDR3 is CASSFRDRSFGYTF. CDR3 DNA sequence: TGTGCCAGCAGCTTCCGGGACAGGTCTTTTGGCTACACCTTC.

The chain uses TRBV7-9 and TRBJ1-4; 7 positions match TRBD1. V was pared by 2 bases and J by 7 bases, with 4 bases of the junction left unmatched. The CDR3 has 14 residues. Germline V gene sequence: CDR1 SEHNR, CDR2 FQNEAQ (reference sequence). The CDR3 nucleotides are TGTGCCAGCAGCTTACAGACAGGGCGTGAAAAACTGTTTTTT. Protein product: CASSLQTGREKLFF.

In DNA form, the CDR3 reads TGTGCCAGCAACCCCCAGGGGCCCTACAATGAGCAGTTCTTC. Protein sequence: CASNPQGPYNEQFF. The chain employs TRBV14 and TRBJ2-1, with D possibly matching TRBD1 (6 bases). The CDR3 spans 14 residues. Trimming pared 7 bases from V and 2 bases from J, leaving 12 bases between. CDR1 is SGHDN and CDR2 is FVKESK in the germline V gene.

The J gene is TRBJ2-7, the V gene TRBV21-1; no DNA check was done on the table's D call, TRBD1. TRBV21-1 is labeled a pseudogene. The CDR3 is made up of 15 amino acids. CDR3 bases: TGTGCCAGCAGGGACCCACAGGGGGCTTCCTACGAGCAGTACTTC. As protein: CASRDPQGASYEQYF.

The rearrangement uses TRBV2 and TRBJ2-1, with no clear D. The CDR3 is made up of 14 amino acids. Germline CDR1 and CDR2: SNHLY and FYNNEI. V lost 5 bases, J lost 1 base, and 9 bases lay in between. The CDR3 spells CASSTAVSYNEQFF. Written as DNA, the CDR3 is TGTGCCAGCAGTACTGCGGTTTCCTACAATGAGCAGTTCTTC.

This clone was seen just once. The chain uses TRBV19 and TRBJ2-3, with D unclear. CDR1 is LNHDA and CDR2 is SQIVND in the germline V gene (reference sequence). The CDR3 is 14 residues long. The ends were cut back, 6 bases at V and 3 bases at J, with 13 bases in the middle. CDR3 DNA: TGTGCCAGTAGCCGGCCCTCGGGTACAGATACGCAGTATTTT. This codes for CASSRPSGTDTQYF.

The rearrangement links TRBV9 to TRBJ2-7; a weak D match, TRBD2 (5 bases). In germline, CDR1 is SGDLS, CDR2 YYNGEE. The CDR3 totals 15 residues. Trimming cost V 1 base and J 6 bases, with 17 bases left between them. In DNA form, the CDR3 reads TGTGCCAGCAGCGTACTATCAGACGGGGTATCCGAGCAGTACTTC. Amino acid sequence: CASSVLSDGVSEQYF.

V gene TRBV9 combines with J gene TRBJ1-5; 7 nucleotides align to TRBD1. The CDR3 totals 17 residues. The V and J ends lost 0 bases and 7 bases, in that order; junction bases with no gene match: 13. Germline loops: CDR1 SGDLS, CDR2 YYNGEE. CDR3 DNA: TGTGCCAGCAGCGTAGCCCAACGACAGGGCCGCGGCCAGCCCCAGCATTTT. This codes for CASSVAQRQGRGQPQHF.